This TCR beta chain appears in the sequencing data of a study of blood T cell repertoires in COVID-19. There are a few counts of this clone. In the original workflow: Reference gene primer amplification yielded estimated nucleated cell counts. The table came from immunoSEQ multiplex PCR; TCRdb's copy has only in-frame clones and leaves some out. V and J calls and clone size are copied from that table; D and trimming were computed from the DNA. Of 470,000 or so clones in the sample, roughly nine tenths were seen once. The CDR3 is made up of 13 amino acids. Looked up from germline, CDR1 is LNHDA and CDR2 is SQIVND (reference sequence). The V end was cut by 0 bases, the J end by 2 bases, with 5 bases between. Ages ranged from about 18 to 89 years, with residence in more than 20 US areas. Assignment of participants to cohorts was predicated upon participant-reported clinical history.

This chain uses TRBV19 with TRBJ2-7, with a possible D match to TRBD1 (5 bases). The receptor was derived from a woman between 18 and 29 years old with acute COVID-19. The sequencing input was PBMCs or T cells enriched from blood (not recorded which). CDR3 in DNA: TGTGCCAGTAGTATAGACAGGGCCTACGAGCAGTACTTC. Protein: CASSIDRAYEQYF.